These 5 T cell receptor beta chains came from one sample sequenced in a study of human T cells and chemical hapten exposure. The study's library attached unique molecular identifiers to single cDNA molecules. TCRdb ran MiXCR on the reads and lists one entry per CDR3 protein. The sample has about 120,000 distinct CDR3 sequences, 8% to 9.5% seen once. The study extracted total RNA from unfractionated whole blood. The sample consisted of whole blood. The receptors stem from a human donor in good health. Some clones in this sample may be carry-over from other donors' samples.

The genes are TRBV5-5 and TRBJ2-5; D might be TRBD2 (5 bases). Trimming shortened V by 2 bases and J by 2 bases, and 10 bases separated the two germline ends. CDR1 is SGHKS and CDR2 is YYEKEE in the germline V gene (reference sequence). The CDR3 runs to 14 residues. The CDR3 sequence: CASSFRGLQETQYF. CDR3 bases: TGTGCCAGCAGCTTTCGCGGACTTCAAGAGACCCAGTACTTC.

The chain has TRBV5-1 and TRBJ2-7; 12 nucleotides line up with TRBD2. Germline CDR1 SGHRS, CDR2 YFSETQ. This CDR3 has 15 amino acids. Trimming cost V 5 bases and J 0 bases; bases outside gene matches: 3. CDR3 residues: CASRLAGGPSYEQYF. For the CDR3, the DNA is TGCGCCAGCAGGCTAGCGGGAGGGCCCTCCTACGAGCAGTACTTC.

The chain carries TRBV7-7 and TRBJ2-5, with D possibly being TRBD2 (6 bases). Per the germline V gene, CDR1 is SSHAT and CDR2 is FNYEAQ (reference sequence). The CDR3 covers 13 residues. V lost 5 bases to trimming and J lost 0 bases, with 7 bases between them. The CDR3 spells CASSRDYQETQYF. The CDR3 DNA reads as TGTGCCAGCAGCCGGGACTACCAAGAGACCCAGTACTTC.

This clonotype was counted at least ten times. V usage is TRBV12-3 or TRBV12-4 and J usage is TRBJ1-1; D remains unclear. Between the trimmed V and J ends, which lost 10 bases and 5 bases, there was a span of 14 bases. The CDR3 loop spans 12 amino acids. This chain's CDR3 is CATRAGKTEAFF. In DNA, the CDR3 is TGTGCCACCCGGGCGGGGAAGACTGAAGCTTTCTTT.

The chain carries TRBV19 and TRBJ1-1, with 8 bases matching TRBD1. CDR1 is LNHDA, CDR2 SQIVND, per germline (reference sequence). With V trimmed by 0 bases and J by 1 base, 1 base remained unmatched. The CDR3 length is 15 residues. DNA for the CDR3: TGTGCCAGTAGTATAGATCAGGGGGCGAACACTGAAGCTTTCTTT. Residues: CASSIDQGANTEAFF. Full variable domain (rest looked up from reference TRBV19 and TRBJ1-1): DGGITQSPKYLFRKEGQNVTLSCEQNLNHDAMYWYRQDPGQGLRLIYYSQIVNDFQKGDIAEGYSVSREKKESFPLTVTSAQKNPTAFYLCASSIDQGANTEAFFGQGTRLTVV.